This T cell receptor (beta chain) was sequenced in a study of blood T cell repertoires in COVID-19. Study details: Acute and convalescent COVID-19 samples came from the United States, Italy and Spain. T cells, B-cell-depleted T cells, or PBMCs provided the cDNA or gDNA that served as material.

The V end was cut by 1 base, the J end by 1 base, with 10 bases between. Germline CDR1 and CDR2: SQVTM and ANQGSEA. This CDR3 comprises 14 residues. As originally analysed: Estimation of nucleated cell counts was performed using reference gene primer amplification. Measured with immunoSEQ multiplex PCR; TCRdb has only the in-frame clones, and not every one. That table supplies the V and J calls and clone size; D and trimming were determined from the DNA. The table includes about 14,000 clones, around 88% detected once. The chain has TRBV29-1 and TRBJ1-2; possible D gene TRBD1, 5 bases. The specimen was peripheral blood. This receptor was identified in a human donor with active COVID-19. The donor label of this sample is uncertain. This CDR3 is CSVEGSTDNYGYTF. The CDR3 DNA reads as TGCAGCGTTGAAGGATCGACAGATAACTATGGCTACACCTTC.